The 3 T cell receptor beta chains presented below share a single source sample, sequenced in a study of cytomegalovirus exposure and HLA in healthy donors. Profiled with immunoSEQ multiplex PCR; TCRdb holds only in-frame clones, not every one. The sample lists some 170,000 clones; 86% were seen once. The source material was PBMCs. The receptors shown here come from a man aged 18 to 29 in good health and CMV-seropositive.

The chain links TRBV4-3 to TRBJ2-2; D is possibly TRBD2 (6 bases). Germline CDR1 and CDR2: LGHNA and YSLEER. Trimming removed 1 base at V and 5 bases at J, with 8 bases between. This CDR3 is 14 amino acids long. Written as DNA, the CDR3 is TGCGCCAGCAGCCAAGGGACTATTACCGGGGAGCTGTTTTTT. It encodes CASSQGTITGELFF.

This chain uses TRBV6-6 with TRBJ1-5, with D possibly being TRBD1 (5 bases). Trimming stripped 2 bases from V and 7 bases from J, with 12 bases between. The CDR3 sequence is 14 residues long. Looked up from germline, CDR1 is MNHNY and CDR2 is SVGAGI (reference sequence). Here the CDR3 DNA reads TGTGCCAGCAGTTACGGGGCAGAACCCCAGCCCCAGCATTTT. It is translated as CASSYGAEPQPQHF.

The chain links TRBV27 to TRBJ2-7, with 10 bases matching TRBD1. The germline CDR1 and CDR2 sequences are MNHEY and SMNVEV (reference sequence). J was trimmed by 4 bases and V by 5 bases; bases with no gene match: 5. This CDR3 region has 14 residues. The CDR3 loop is CASSIRQGAYEQYF. The CDR3 DNA sequence: TGTGCCAGCAGTATTCGACAGGGGGCGTACGAGCAGTACTTC.